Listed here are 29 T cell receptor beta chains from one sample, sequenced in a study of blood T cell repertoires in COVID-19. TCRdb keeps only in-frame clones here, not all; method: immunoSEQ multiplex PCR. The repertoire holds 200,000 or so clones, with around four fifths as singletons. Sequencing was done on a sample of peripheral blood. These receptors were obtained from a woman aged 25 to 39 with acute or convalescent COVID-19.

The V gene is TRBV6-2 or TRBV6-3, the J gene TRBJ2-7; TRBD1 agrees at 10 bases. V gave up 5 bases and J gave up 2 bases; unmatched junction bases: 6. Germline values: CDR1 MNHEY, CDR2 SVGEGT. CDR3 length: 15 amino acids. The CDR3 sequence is CASSTTGTGAYEQYF. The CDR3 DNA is TGTGCCAGCAGTACAACCGGGACAGGGGCCTACGAGCAGTACTTC.

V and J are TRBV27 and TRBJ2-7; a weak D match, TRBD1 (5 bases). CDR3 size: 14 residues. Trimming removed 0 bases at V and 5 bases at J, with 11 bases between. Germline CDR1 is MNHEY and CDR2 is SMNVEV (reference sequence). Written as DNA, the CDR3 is TGTGCCAGCAGTTTATCAGAACCCAGGGACGAGCAGTACTTC. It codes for CASSLSEPRDEQYF.

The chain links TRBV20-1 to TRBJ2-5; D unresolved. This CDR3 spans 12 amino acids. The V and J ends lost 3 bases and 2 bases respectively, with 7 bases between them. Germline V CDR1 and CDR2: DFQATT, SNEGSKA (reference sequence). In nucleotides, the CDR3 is TGCAGTGCTAGTCATCAACAAGAGACCCAGTACTTC. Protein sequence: CSASHQQETQYF.

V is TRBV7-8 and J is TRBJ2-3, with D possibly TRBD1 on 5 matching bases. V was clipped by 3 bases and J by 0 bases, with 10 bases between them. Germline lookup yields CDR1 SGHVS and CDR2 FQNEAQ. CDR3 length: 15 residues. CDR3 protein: CASSLTALSTDTQYF. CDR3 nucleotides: TGTGCCAGCAGCTTGACAGCACTTAGCACAGATACGCAGTATTTT.

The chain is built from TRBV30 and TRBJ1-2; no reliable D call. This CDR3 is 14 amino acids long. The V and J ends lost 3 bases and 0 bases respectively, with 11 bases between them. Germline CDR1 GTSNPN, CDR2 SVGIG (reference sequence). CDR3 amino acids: CAWRPQRANYGYTF. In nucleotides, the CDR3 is TGTGCCTGGAGACCACAGAGGGCTAACTATGGCTACACCTTC.

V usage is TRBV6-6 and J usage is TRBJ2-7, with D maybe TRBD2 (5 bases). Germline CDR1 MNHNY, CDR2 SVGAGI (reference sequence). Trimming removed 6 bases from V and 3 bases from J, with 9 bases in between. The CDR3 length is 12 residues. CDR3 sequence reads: CASRGRGYEQYF. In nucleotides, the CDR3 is TGTGCCAGCAGAGGACGGGGCTACGAGCAGTACTTC.

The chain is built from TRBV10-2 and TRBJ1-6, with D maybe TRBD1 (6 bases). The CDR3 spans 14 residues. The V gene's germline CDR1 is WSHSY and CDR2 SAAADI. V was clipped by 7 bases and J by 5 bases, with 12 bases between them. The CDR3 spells CASTPGQHNSPLHF. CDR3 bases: TGCGCCAGCACCCCTGGACAGCATAATTCACCCCTCCACTTT.

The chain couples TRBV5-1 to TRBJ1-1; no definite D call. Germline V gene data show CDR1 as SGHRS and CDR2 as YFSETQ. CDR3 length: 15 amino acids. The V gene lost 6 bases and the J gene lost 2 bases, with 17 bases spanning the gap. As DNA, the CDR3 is TGCGCCAGCACATCGTCGCCAGCAGGAAACACTGAAGCTTTCTTT. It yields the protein CASTSSPAGNTEAFF.

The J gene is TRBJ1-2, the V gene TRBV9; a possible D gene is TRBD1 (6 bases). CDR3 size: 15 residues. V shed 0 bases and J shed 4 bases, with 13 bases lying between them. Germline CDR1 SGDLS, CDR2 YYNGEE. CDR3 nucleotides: TGTGCCAGCAGCGTAGACTCGGGGGGGGCCTATGGCTACACCTTC. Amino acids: CASSVDSGGAYGYTF.

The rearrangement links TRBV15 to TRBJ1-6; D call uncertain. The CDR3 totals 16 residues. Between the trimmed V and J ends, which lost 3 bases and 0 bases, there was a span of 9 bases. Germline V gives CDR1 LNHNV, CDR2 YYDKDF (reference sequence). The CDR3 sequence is CATSSDRSSYNSPLHF. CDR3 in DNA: TGTGCCACCAGCAGCGACCGGAGCTCCTATAATTCACCCCTCCACTTT.

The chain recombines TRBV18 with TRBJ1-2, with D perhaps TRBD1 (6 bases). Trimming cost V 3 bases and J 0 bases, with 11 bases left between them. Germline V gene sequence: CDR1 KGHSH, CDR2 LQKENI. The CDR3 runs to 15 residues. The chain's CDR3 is CASSPTQGTNYGYTF. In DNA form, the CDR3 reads TGTGCCAGCTCACCCACACAGGGAACTAACTATGGCTACACCTTC.

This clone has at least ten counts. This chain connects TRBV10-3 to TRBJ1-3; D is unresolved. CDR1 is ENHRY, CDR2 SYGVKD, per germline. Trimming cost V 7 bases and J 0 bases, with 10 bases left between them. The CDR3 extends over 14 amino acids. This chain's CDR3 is CAINGPASGNTIYF. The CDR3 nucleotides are TGTGCCATCAATGGGCCAGCCTCTGGAAACACCATATATTTT.

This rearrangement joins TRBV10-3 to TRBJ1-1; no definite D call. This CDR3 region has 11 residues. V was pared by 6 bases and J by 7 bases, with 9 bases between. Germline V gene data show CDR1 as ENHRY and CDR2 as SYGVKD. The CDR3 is CAIRGRDEAFF. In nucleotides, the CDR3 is TGTGCCATCAGAGGCCGGGATGAAGCTTTCTTT.

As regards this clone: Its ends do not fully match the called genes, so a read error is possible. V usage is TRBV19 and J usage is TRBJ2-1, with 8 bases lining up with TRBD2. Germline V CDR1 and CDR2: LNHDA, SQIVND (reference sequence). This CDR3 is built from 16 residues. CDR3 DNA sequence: TGTGCCAGTAGTATTCTGCCAGGGACCGAGCGGGGGCCGGGAGTCTTC. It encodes CASSILPGTERGPGVF.

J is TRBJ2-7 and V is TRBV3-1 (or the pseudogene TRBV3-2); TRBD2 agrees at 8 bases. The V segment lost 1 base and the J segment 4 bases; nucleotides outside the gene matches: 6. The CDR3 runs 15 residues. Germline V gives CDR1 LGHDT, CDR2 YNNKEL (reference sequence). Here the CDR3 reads CASSQVPSGSYEQYF. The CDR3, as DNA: TGTGCCAGCAGCCAAGTTCCCAGCGGGAGTTACGAGCAGTACTTC.

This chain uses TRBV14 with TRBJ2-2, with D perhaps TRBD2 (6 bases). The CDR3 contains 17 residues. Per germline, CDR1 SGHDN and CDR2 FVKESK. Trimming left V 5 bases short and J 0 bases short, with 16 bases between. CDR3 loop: CASSSLVGGTNTGELFF. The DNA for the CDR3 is TGTGCCAGCAGCTCCCTCGTGGGGGGTACGAACACCGGGGAGCTGTTTTTT.

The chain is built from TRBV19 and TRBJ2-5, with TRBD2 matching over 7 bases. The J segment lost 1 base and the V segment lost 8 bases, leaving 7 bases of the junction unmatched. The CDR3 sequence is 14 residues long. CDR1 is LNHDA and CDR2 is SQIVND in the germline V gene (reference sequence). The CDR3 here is CASSKGGSQETQYF. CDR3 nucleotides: TGTGCCAGTTCAAAAGGCGGGAGCCAAGAGACCCAGTACTTC.

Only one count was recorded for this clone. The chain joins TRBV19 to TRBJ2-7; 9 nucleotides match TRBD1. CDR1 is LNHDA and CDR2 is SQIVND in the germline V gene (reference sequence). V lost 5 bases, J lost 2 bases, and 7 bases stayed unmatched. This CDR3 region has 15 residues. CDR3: CASSSAGTGPYEQYF. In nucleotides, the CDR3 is TGTGCCAGTAGTTCCGCCGGGACAGGGCCCTACGAGCAGTACTTC.

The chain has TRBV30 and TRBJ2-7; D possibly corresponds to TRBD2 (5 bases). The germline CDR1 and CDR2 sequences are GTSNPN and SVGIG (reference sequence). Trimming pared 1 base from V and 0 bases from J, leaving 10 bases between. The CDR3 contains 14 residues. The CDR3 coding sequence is TGTGCCTGGAGTGCGGAGGTCACCTCCTACGAGCAGTACTTC. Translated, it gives CAWSAEVTSYEQYF.

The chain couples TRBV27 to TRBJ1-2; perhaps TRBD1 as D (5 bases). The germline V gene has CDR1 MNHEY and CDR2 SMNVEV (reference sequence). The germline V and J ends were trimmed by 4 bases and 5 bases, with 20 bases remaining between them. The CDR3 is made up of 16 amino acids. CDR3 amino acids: CASSSRGGGERYGYTF. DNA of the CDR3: TGTGCCAGCAGTTCCCGCGGGGGGGGAGAGCGGTATGGCTACACCTTC.

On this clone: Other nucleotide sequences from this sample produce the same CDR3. In nucleotides, the CDR3 is TGCGCCAGCAGCTCCGGTAGCTCTGGAAACACCATATATTTT. It translates to CASSSGSSGNTIYF. V usage is TRBV5-1 and J usage is TRBJ1-3; no clear D. Germline assignment: CDR1 SGHRS and CDR2 YFSETQ. Trimming cost V 3 bases and J 0 bases, with 7 bases left between them. The CDR3 extends over 14 amino acids.

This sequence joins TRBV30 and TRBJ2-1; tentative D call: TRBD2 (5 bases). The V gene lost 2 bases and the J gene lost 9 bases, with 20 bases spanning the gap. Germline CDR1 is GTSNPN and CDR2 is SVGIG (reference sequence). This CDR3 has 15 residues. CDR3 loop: CAWSPGVAAVVEQFF. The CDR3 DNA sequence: TGTGCCTGGAGTCCTGGAGTCGCAGCGGTGGTTGAGCAGTTCTTC.

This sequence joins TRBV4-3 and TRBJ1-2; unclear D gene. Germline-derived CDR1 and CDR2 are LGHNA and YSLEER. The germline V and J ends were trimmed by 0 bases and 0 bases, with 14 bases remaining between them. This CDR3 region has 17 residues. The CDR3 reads CASSQEIGQSTNYGYTF. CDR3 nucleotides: TGCGCCAGCAGCCAAGAGATTGGGCAGAGTACTAACTATGGCTACACCTTC.

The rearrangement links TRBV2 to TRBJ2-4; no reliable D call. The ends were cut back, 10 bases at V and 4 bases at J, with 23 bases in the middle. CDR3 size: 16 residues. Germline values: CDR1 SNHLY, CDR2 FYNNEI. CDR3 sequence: CATLEWARREKNIQYF. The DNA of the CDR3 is TGTGCCACCCTGGAATGGGCCAGGCGAGAGAAAAACATTCAGTACTTC.

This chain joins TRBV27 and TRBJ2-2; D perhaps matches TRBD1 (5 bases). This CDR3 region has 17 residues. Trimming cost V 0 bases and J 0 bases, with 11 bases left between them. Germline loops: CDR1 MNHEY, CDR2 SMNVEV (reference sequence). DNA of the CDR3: TGTGCCAGCAGTTTATCAGGACACCTACCGAACACCGGGGAGCTGTTTTTT. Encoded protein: CASSLSGHLPNTGELFF.

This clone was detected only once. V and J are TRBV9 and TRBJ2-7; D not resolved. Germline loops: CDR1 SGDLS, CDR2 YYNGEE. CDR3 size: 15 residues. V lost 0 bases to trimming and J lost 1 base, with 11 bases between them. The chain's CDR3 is CASSVATGLSYEQYF. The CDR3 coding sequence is TGTGCCAGCAGCGTAGCTACGGGTCTTTCCTACGAGCAGTACTTC.

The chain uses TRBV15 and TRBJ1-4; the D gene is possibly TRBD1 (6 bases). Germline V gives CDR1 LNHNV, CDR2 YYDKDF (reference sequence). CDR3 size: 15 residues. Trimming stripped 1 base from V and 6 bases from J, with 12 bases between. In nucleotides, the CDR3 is TGTGCCACCAGCAGAGGATCGGCAGGGGATGAAAAACTGTTTTTT. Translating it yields CATSRGSAGDEKLFF.

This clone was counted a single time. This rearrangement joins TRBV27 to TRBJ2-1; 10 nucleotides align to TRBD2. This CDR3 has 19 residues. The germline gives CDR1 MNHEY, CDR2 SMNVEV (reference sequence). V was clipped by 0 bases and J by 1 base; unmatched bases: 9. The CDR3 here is CASSLSSLAGVASYNEQFF. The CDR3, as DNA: TGTGCCAGCAGTTTATCCTCCCTAGCGGGAGTCGCATCCTACAATGAGCAGTTCTTC.

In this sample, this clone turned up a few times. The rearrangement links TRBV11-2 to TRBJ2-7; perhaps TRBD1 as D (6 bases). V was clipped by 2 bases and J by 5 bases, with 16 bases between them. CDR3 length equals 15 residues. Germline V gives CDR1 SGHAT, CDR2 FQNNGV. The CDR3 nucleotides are TGTGCCAGCAGCTTATATATCCAGGGGCGAGACGAGCAGTACTTC. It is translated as CASSLYIQGRDEQYF.